The T cell receptor (beta chain) described here comes from a study of OX40 agonist ivuxolimab in advanced cancers. Study-wide context: Ivuxolimab, which targeted the costimulatory receptor OX40 (CD134), was an agonistic, fully human IgG2 monoclonal antibody. The paper describes the monotherapy dose-escalation part (N of about 57 patients) of the phase I trial of ivuxolimab. Peripheral TCRbeta sequencing aimed to test whether ivuxolimab altered TCR sequence diversity and caused clonal T-cell expansion. Patients were allowed to have had prior anti-PD-1, anti-PD-L1 or anti-CTLA-4 therapy, and approximately 40% of the dose-escalation patients had previously received checkpoint inhibitors. Partial responses were achieved by three dose-escalation patients, of whom one had hepatocellular carcinoma and two had cutaneous melanoma. Among the approximately 54 dose-escalation patients, around 19 had hepatocellular carcinoma, 15 or so melanoma, 9 renal cell carcinoma and 9 head and neck cancer. Intravenous ivuxolimab was administered to patients every 2 weeks at six dose levels: 0.01, 0.1, 0.3, 1.5, 3 and 10 mg/kg. In the dose-escalation cohort, over 65% of patients were male, and the mean age was approximately 60 years, with a range of 23 to 79. Study-wide findings and limitations: Clonal expansion of both CD4+ and CD8+ blood T cells was observed from baseline to week 6 at doses 0.1 to 3.0 mg/kg. In partial responders in the 0.1-3.0 mg/kg groups, normalized peripheral clonal expansion was found to be among the lowest, especially among CD8+ T cells. Which antigens the clonally expanded peripheral T cells were specific for was not determined. After ivuxolimab, more expanded clones were found on average in CD8+ T cells than in CD4+ T cells. Low levels of normalized T-cell clonal expansion were also seen in some nonresponding patients.

To sequence the TCRbeta CDR3 region, genomic DNA was isolated from the sorted cells. The immunoSEQ Assay was used for sequencing of TCRbeta CDR3 regions. TCRdb provides this immuneACCESS table in a form limited to in-frame rearrangements. Some clones are lacking; in checked studies, under half of them reflect an unresolved V gene, and why the rest are absent is not known. In all, the sample holds 68,000 or so clones, and approximately 90% of those were seen once. The top ten clonotypes cover around 8.2% of the sample. In regard to this clone: What antigen it recognizes has not been identified. No base qualities exist here, and no much larger clone lies one base off it.

Patients with autoimmune disease history or receiving systemic immunosuppression were excluded from the trial. Peripheral blood for TCR sequencing was collected from all dose cohorts at baseline, on cycle 4 day 1, and on cycle 7 day 1. Samples were obtained from an open-label, multicenter, first-in-human phase I dose-escalation trial of ivuxolimab. Adults with locally advanced or metastatic head and neck squamous cell, hepatocellular, melanoma or renal cell carcinoma were enrolled in the trial. CD4+ and CD8+ T cells were sorted separately from peripheral blood before TCR sequencing. Relative to germline, V is missing 11 bases and J is missing 5 bases, with 12 bases of the junction outside any gene match. According to the germline V gene, CDR1 reads SGHNT and CDR2 reads YENEEA. Counted from cysteine to phenylalanine, this CDR3 has 13 amino acids. Only CDR3 DNA remains: 39 bases, in frame from the first base.

The sample was CD4+ or CD8+ T cells sorted from blood, taken in a trial of the OX40 agonist ivuxolimab. This receptor was taken from an adult with an advanced solid tumor such as melanoma, head and neck, liver or kidney cancer. Rearrangement joined TRBV11-3 to TRBJ2-7; TRBD1 fits 7 bases in the junction. The DNA sequence is as follows: TGTGCCTCTAAGGGACAGTTCTCTCACGAGCAGTACTTC. This yields the protein CASKGQFSHEQYF.